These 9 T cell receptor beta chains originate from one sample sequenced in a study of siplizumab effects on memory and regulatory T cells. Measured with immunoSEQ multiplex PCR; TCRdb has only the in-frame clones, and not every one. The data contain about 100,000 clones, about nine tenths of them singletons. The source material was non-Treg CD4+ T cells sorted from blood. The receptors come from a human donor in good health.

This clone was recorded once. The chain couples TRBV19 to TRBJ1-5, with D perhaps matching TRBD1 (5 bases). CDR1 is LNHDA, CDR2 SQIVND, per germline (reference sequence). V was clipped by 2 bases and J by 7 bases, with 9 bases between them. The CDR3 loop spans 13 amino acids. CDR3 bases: TGTGCCAGTAGTATATCGGGGGTCCAGCCCCAGCATTTT. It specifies CASSISGVQPQHF.

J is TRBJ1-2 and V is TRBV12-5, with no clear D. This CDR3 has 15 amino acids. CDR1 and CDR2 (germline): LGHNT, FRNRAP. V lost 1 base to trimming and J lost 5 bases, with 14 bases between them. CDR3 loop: CASGLGREAGYGYTF. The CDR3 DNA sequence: TGTGCTAGTGGTTTGGGTCGCGAAGCCGGATATGGCTACACCTTC.

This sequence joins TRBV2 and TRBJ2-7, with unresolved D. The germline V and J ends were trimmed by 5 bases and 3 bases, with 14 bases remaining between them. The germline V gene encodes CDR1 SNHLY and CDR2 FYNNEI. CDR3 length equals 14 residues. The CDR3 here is CASSPDRGNYEQYF. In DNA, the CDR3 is TGTGCCAGCAGTCCTGACCGAGGAAACTACGAGCAGTACTTC.

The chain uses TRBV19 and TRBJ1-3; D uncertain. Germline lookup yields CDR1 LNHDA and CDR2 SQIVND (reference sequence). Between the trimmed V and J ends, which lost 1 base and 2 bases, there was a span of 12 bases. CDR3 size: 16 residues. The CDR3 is CASSIAGDSAGNTIYF. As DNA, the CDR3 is TGTGCCAGTAGTATAGCCGGCGATTCGGCTGGAAACACCATATATTTT.

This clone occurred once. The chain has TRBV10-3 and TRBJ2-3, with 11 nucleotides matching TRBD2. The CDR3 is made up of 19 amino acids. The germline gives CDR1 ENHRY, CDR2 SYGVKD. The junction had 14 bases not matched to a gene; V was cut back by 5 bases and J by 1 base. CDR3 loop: CAISLAGGDLLAGTDTQYF. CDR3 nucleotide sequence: TGTGCCATCAGTCTAGCGGGAGGCGATTTATTGGCTGGCACAGATACGCAGTATTTT.

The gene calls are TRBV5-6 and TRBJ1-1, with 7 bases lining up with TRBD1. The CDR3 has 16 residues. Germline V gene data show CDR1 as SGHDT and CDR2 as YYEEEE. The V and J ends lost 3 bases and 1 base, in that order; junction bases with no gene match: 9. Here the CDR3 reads CASSYLGGAWNTEAFF. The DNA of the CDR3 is TGTGCCAGCAGCTACTTAGGGGGCGCTTGGAACACTGAAGCTTTCTTT.

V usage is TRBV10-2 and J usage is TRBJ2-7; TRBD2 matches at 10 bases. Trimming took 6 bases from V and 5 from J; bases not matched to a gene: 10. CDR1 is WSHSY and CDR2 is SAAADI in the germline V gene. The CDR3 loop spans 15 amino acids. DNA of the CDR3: TGCGCCAGCAGAGTCGCCGGGACTAGCGCTAACGAGCAGTACTTC. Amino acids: CASRVAGTSANEQYF.

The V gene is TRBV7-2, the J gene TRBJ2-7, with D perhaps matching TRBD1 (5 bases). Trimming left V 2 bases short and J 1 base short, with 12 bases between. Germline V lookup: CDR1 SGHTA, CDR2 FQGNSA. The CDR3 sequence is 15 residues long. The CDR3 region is CASSLNWGGSYEQYF. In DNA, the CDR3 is TGTGCCAGCAGCTTAAACTGGGGCGGATCCTACGAGCAGTACTTC.

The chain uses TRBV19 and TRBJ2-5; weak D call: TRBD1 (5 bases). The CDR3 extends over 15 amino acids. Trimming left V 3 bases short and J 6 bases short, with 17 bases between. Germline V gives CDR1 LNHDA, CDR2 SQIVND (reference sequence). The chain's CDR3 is CASSMMVGVKKTQYF. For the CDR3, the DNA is TGTGCCAGTAGTATGATGGTAGGGGTGAAAAAGACCCAGTACTTC.